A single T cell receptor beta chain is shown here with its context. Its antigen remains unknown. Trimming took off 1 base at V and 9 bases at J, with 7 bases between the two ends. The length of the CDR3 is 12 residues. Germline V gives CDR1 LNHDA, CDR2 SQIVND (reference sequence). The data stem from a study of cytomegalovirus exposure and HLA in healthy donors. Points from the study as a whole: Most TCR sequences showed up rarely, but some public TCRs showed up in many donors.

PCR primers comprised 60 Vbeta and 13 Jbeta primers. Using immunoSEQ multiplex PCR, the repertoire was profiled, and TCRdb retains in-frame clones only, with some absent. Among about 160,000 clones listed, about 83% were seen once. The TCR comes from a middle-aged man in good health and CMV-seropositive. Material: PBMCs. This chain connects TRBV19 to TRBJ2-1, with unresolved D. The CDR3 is CASSIGVAEQFF. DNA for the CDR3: TGTGCCAGTAGTATAGGGGTAGCTGAGCAGTTCTTC. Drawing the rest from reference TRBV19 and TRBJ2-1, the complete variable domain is DGGITQSPKYLFRKEGQNVTLSCEQNLNHDAMYWYRQDPGQGLRLIYYSQIVNDFQKGDIAEGYSVSREKKESFPLTVTSAQKNPTAFYLCASSIGVAEQFFGPGTRLTVL.